Detailed here is one T cell receptor (beta chain). This CDR3 spans 14 amino acids. Trimming removed 5 bases from V and 3 bases from J, with 11 bases in between. Germline-derived CDR1 and CDR2 are SEHNR and FQNEAQ (reference sequence). These data belong to a study of blood T cell repertoires in COVID-19. Study context: PBMCs, B-cell-depleted T cells, or T cells provided the cDNA or gDNA that made up the material.

In the original workflow: Amplification from reference gene primers served as the basis for estimated nucleated cell counts. Repertoires were generated with immunoSEQ multiplex PCR, while TCRdb's copy carries only in-frame clones and drops some. The D gene and trimming were derived from the DNA, and the V and J assignments and clone size from that table. The sample has under 13,000 clones; roughly 80% are singletons. What was sequenced was peripheral blood. The sequence came from a man between 70 and 80 years old with active COVID-19. The gene calls are TRBV7-9 and TRBJ1-5, with D perhaps matching TRBD1 (6 bases). The CDR3 sequence: CASSKQGYNQPQHF. The CDR3 DNA follows: TGTGCCAGCAGCAAACAGGGATACAATCAGCCCCAGCATTTT.